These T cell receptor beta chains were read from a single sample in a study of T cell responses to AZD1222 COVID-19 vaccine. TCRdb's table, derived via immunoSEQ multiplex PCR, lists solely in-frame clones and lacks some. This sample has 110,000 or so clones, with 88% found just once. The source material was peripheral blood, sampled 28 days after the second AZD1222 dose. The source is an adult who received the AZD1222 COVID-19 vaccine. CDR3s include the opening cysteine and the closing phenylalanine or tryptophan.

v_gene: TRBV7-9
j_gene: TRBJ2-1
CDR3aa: CASSSRAPSYNEQFF

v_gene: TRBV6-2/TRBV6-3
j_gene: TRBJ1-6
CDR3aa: CASSRGQTTSPLHF

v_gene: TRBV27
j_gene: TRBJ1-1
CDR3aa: CASRLTGAGGTEAFF

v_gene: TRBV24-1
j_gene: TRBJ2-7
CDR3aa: CATSDSGTGAYEQYF

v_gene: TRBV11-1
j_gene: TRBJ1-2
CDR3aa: CASSLFAGVKTF

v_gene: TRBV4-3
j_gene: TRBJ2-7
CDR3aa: CASSQALKFAGGSHEQYF

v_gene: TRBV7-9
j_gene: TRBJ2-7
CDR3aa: CASSFGLDSYEQYF

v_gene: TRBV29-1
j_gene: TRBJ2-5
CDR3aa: CSVGTPETQYF

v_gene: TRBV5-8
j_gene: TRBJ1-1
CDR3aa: CASSLDGTWGAFF

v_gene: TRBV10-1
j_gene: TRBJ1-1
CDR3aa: CASKRTENTEAFF

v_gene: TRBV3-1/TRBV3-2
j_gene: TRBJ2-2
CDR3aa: CASSQERLAGVSGELFF

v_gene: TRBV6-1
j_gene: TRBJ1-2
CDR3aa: CASSDLAYYGYTF

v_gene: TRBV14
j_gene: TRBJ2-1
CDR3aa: CASSHGNEQFF

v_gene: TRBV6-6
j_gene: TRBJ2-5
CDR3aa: CASSYLGGGAMKTQYF

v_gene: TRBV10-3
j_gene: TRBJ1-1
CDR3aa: CAISEFGDPVNGEAFF

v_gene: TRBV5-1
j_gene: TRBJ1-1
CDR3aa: CASSLGSPEAFF

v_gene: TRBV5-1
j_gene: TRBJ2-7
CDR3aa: CASSLADGAYEQYF

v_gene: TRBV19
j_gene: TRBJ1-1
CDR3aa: CASSVPGQRRTEAFF

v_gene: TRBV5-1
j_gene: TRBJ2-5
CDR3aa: CASSLVVSGETQYF

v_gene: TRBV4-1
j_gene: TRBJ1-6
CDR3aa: CASSQTGTGVSPLHF

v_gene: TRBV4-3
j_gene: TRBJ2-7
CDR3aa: CASSQEPQPRYEQYF

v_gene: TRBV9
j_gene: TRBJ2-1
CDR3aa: CASSVGAGGTYNEQFF

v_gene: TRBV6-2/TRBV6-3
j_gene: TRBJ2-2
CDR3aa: CASSRTSGVNTGELFF

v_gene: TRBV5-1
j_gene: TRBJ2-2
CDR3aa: CASSRDRGVNTGELFF

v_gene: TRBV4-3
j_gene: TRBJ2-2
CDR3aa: CASSQRTGVTGELFF